This T cell receptor (beta chain) derives from a study of blood T cell repertoires in COVID-19. After removal of 1 base from V and 8 bases from J, the junction contained 10 bases not matched to a gene. The CDR3 runs 16 residues. Germline CDR1 MNHEY, CDR2 SMNVEV (reference sequence). Participants' reported clinical history set cohort assignment. This table comes from immunoSEQ multiplex PCR, and its TCRdb copy is limited to in-frame clones, with some not included. Of about 160,000 clones listed, 84% are singletons. This TCR derives from a woman aged 50 to 60 who had recovered from COVID-19. The rearrangement links TRBV27 to TRBJ2-1; 8 bases are shared with TRBD2. The source material was PBMCs or T cells enriched from blood (not recorded which). The CDR3 bases are TGTGCCAGCAGTTTATACGCGGGAGGCCGTAGGGATGAGCAGTTCTTC. It yields the protein CASSLYAGGRRDEQFF.